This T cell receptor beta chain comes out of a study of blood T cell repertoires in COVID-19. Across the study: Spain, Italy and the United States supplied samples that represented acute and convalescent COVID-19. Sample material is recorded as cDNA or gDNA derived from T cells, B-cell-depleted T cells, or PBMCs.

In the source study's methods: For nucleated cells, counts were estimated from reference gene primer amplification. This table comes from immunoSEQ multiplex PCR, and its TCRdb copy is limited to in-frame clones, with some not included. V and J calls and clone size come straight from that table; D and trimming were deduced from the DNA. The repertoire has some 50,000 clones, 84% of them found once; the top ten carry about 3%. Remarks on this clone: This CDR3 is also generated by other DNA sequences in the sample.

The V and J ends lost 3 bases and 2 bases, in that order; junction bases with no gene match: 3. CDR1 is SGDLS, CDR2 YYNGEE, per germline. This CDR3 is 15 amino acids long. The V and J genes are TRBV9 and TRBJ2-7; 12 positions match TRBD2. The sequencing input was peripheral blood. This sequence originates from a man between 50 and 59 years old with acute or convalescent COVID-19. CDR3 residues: CASSAGLAGTYEQYF. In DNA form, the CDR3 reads TGTGCCAGCAGCGCTGGACTAGCGGGGACCTACGAGCAGTACTTC. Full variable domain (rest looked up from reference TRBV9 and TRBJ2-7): DSGVTQTPKHLITATGQRVTLRCSPRSGDLSVYWYQQSLDQGLQFLIQYYNGEERAKGNILERFSAQQFPDLHSELNLSSLELGDSALYFCASSAGLAGTYEQYFGPGTRLTVT.